The clone carrying this TCR beta chain was recorded only once. This entry belongs to a study of blood T cell repertoires in COVID-19. Trimming cost V 5 bases and J 2 bases; bases outside gene matches: 1. Germline values: CDR1 SGHTA, CDR2 FQGNSA. The CDR3 is 16 residues long. In the original analysis: Reference gene primers were amplified, and this amplification served to estimate nucleated cell counts. Method: immunoSEQ multiplex PCR; TCRdb's copy keeps in-frame clones and lacks some. The DNA gave D and trimming, while V, J and clone size come from that table. This table has 140,000 to 150,000 clones, roughly 84% appearing once.

Material: peripheral blood. The chain carries TRBV7-2 and TRBJ2-1; 15 bases are shared with TRBD2. The clonotype originates from a man under 40 with COVID-19, enrolled during active disease. The CDR3 loop is CASSRTSGRAYNEQFF. CDR3 sequence (DNA): TGTGCCAGCAGCCGGACTAGCGGGAGGGCCTACAATGAGCAGTTCTTC. The full variable domain, rest sourced from reference TRBV7-2 and TRBJ2-1, is GAGVSQSPSNKVTEKGKDVELRCDPISGHTALYWYRQSLGQGLEFLIYFQGNSAPDKSGLPSDRFSAERTGGSVSTLTIQRTQQEDSAVYLCASSRTSGRAYNEQFFGPGTRLTVL.